The next 28 T cell receptor beta chains were all read from a single sample in a study of shared clonotypes between healthy human individuals. Using immunoSEQ multiplex PCR, the repertoire was profiled, and TCRdb retains in-frame clones only, with some absent. The data show millions of clones, approximately 94% seen once. CD45RO-negative, CCR7-positively selected cells formed the naive CD8 fraction, excluding terminally differentiated effector memory CD45RA+ cells. Sequences were obtained from naive CD8+ T cells from PBMCs. These TCRs come from a man in his late teens or twenties in good health. Some clones in this sample may be carry-over from other donors' samples.

The chain joins TRBV29-1 to TRBJ2-7; weak D call: TRBD2 (6 bases). This CDR3 contains 13 residues. Trimming left V 4 bases short and J 2 bases short, with 12 bases between. Looked up from germline, CDR1 is SQVTM and CDR2 is ANQGSEA. The CDR3 here is CSVVGRTTYEQYF. CDR3 sequence (DNA): TGCAGCGTTGTCGGACGGACTACCTACGAGCAGTACTTC.

The J gene is TRBJ1-1, the V gene TRBV6-5, with TRBD1 as a possible D gene (6 bases). The CDR3 has 16 amino acids. Trimming left V 2 bases short and J 5 bases short, with 18 bases between. The germline gives CDR1 MNHEY, CDR2 SVGAGI. In DNA, the CDR3 is TGTGCCAGCAGTTACGGGGGTCCGGGGGCGAATACTGAAGCTTTCTTT. It codes for CASSYGGPGANTEAFF.

J is TRBJ2-1 and V is TRBV6-1, with D possibly being TRBD2 (5 bases). Germline assignment: CDR1 MNHNS and CDR2 SASEGT. This CDR3 comprises 11 residues. Trimming stripped 4 bases from V and 10 bases from J, with 8 bases between. The CDR3 is CASSGGLEQFF. DNA of the CDR3: TGTGCCAGCAGTGGCGGGTTGGAGCAGTTCTTC.

The chain carries TRBV7-9 and TRBJ2-7, with D possibly being TRBD2 (6 bases). V dropped 7 bases and J dropped 2 bases, with 9 bases sitting between them. This CDR3 spans 12 amino acids. Germline loops: CDR1 SEHNR, CDR2 FQNEAQ (reference sequence). CDR3 sequence reads: CASTGGAYEQYF. The DNA for the CDR3 is TGTGCCAGCACCGGCGGGGCCTACGAGCAGTACTTC. Variable domain in full (rest from reference TRBV7-9 and TRBJ2-7): DTGVSQNPRHKITKRGQNVTFRCDPISEHNRLYWYRQTLGQGPEFLTYFQNEAQLEKSRLLSDRFSAERPKGSFSTLEIQRTEQGDSAMYLCASTGGAYEQYFGPGTRLTVT.

The chain links TRBV19 to TRBJ1-1; D remains ambiguous. Trimming left V 5 bases short and J 1 base short, with 8 bases between. The germline gives CDR1 LNHDA, CDR2 SQIVND (reference sequence). The CDR3 covers 13 residues. This CDR3 is CASSSWENTEAFF. The DNA of the CDR3 is TGTGCCAGTAGTTCTTGGGAGAACACTGAAGCTTTCTTT.

This clone was picked up a small number of times. Other DNA sequences in this specimen translate into the identical CDR3. The rearrangement links TRBV9 to TRBJ1-1; D gene uncertain. The V end was cut by 0 bases, the J end by 4 bases, with 10 bases between. This CDR3 spans 14 amino acids. The germline V gene has CDR1 SGDLS and CDR2 YYNGEE. CDR3 DNA sequence: TGTGCCAGCAGCGTAGAAGGAGGTGTCACTGAAGCTTTCTTT. As protein: CASSVEGGVTEAFF.

V and J are TRBV5-1 and TRBJ2-1, with D tentatively TRBD2 (5 bases). V lost 3 bases and J lost 10, with 8 bases in between. This CDR3 has 11 residues. Per germline, CDR1 SGHRS and CDR2 YFSETQ. The CDR3 region has the DNA TGCGCCAGCAGCTCCTCGGGGGAGCAGTTCTTC. Translating gives CASSSSGEQFF.

This chain joins TRBV11-2 and TRBJ1-2; possibly TRBD1 for D (6 bases). The CDR3 sequence is 17 residues long. Between the trimmed V and J ends, which lost 5 bases and 8 bases, there was a span of 27 bases. CDR1 and CDR2 from the germline V gene are SGHAT and FQNNGV. CDR3 residues: CASSQRGGRESLGGYTF. CDR3 nucleotides: TGTGCCAGCAGCCAGAGAGGGGGGAGGGAGAGTTTGGGAGGCTACACCTTC.

The chain carries TRBV27 and TRBJ2-1; 7 bases line up with TRBD2. J was trimmed by 5 bases and V by 4 bases; bases with no gene match: 5. CDR3 length: 14 amino acids. Germline V gene sequence: CDR1 MNHEY, CDR2 SMNVEV (reference sequence). This chain's CDR3 is CASSWGGLDNEQFF. CDR3 DNA sequence: TGTGCCAGCAGTTGGGGGGGTTTGGACAATGAGCAGTTCTTC.

The genes are TRBV29-1 and TRBJ2-1, with TRBD2 matching over 7 bases. The CDR3 has 14 amino acids. The V gene's germline CDR1 is SQVTM and CDR2 ANQGSEA. V shed 6 bases and J 4 bases; nucleotides not matched to a gene: 9. The CDR3 DNA reads TGCAGCGTAGACCTAGCGGACCCTTACAATGAGCAGTTCTTC. Its translation is CSVDLADPYNEQFF.

The V gene is TRBV6-5, the J gene TRBJ2-2; 12 bases are shared with TRBD1. Per germline, CDR1 MNHEY and CDR2 SVGAGI. Trimming at V came to 2 bases and at J to 5 bases, leaving 3 bases not matched to a gene. The CDR3 extends over 16 amino acids. The CDR3 protein is CASSYGTGGGTGELFF. The CDR3 DNA follows: TGTGCCAGCAGTTACGGGACAGGGGGCGGAACCGGGGAGCTGTTTTTT.

The chain uses TRBV19 and TRBJ2-7; D is ambiguous. Looked up from germline, CDR1 is LNHDA and CDR2 is SQIVND (reference sequence). This CDR3 comprises 18 residues. V lost 6 bases to trimming and J lost 0 bases, with 24 bases between them. CDR3 coding DNA: TGTGCCAGTAGCCTCGACTTCCATGGCAGAACCAGCTCCTACGAGCAGTACTTC. Protein sequence: CASSLDFHGRTSSYEQYF.

The chain links TRBV4-2 to TRBJ2-3, with D uncertain. The CDR3 sequence is 15 residues long. Germline CDR1 LGHNA, CDR2 YNFKEQ. Trimming stripped 4 bases from V and 2 bases from J, with 13 bases between. The CDR3 sequence is CASSPLESPTDTQYF. CDR3 DNA sequence: TGTGCCAGCAGCCCCTTAGAGTCCCCCACAGATACGCAGTATTTT.

The chain has TRBV29-1 and TRBJ2-1; D may be TRBD1 or TRBD2 (6 bases each). Germline V gives CDR1 SQVTM, CDR2 ANQGSEA. Trimming shortened V by 4 bases and J by 1 base, and 11 bases separated the two germline ends. This CDR3 region has 14 residues. The DNA for the CDR3 is TGCAGCGTTGTGAAGGGGGGATCCTACAATGAGCAGTTCTTC. Amino acid sequence: CSVVKGGSYNEQFF.

The count of this clone is one. The chain combines TRBV15 with TRBJ1-2; no clear D. This CDR3 comprises 15 residues. The germline V gene has CDR1 LNHNV and CDR2 YYDKDF (reference sequence). V was trimmed by 5 bases and J by 4 bases, leaving 17 bases between them. Written as DNA, the CDR3 is TGTGCCACCAGCGCATGGACTGAATCTCTCTATGGCTACACCTTC. Residues: CATSAWTESLYGYTF. The full variable domain, completed using reference TRBV15 and TRBJ1-2, is DAMVIQNPRYQVTQFGKPVTLSCSQTLNHNVMYWYQQKSSQAPKLLFHYYDKDFNNEADTPDNFQSRRPNTSFCFLDIRSPGLGDTAMYLCATSAWTESLYGYTFGSGTRLTVV.

The gene calls are TRBV5-1 and TRBJ1-5; TRBD1 is a possible D gene (6 bases). CDR3 length: 15 amino acids. Germline CDR1 and CDR2: SGHRS and YFSETQ. The V gene lost 4 bases and the J gene lost 6 bases, with 17 bases spanning the gap. This CDR3 reads CASSPGGGLGQPQHF. The DNA of the CDR3 is TGCGCCAGCAGCCCGGGAGGGGGTTTGGGTCAGCCCCAGCATTTT.

The chain has TRBV6-6 and TRBJ2-2, with D uncertain. CDR3 length: 14 residues. V lost 10 bases, J lost 0 bases, and 12 bases lay in between. The germline gives CDR1 MNHNY, CDR2 SVGAGI (reference sequence). The CDR3 loop is CATLRVTNTGELFF. The CDR3, as DNA: TGTGCCACCCTAAGGGTCACGAACACCGGGGAGCTGTTTTTT.

This clone was seen only a few times. The chain recombines TRBV13 with TRBJ1-3; 7 bases agree with TRBD1. V dropped 7 bases and J dropped 2; count of bases not matched to a gene: 5. The germline V gene has CDR1 PRHDT and CDR2 FYEKMQ (reference sequence). This CDR3 contains 14 residues. In DNA, the CDR3 is TGTGCCAGCACCCCAGGGGGAGCTGGAAACACCATATATTTT. Translated, it gives CASTPGGAGNTIYF.

The V gene is TRBV10-1, the J gene TRBJ2-7, with TRBD2 matching over 9 bases. Per germline, CDR1 WNHNN and CDR2 SYGVQD (reference sequence). Germline trimming cut 4 bases from V and 1 base from J; bases unmatched to any gene: 5. This CDR3 comprises 15 residues. CDR3 region: CASSAASGTSYEQYF. The DNA of the CDR3 is TGCGCCAGCAGTGCAGCTAGCGGGACGTCCTACGAGCAGTACTTC.

The chain links TRBV7-2 to TRBJ2-7; D remains ambiguous. CDR1 is SGHTA and CDR2 is FQGNSA in the germline V gene. The CDR3 totals 14 residues. With 0 bases removed from V and 4 bases from J, the gap between germline ends came to 10 bases. The DNA of the CDR3 is TGTGCCAGCAGCTTAGCGGGGTGGGGATACGAGCAGTACTTC. Its translation is CASSLAGWGYEQYF.

The rearrangement joins TRBV4-1 to TRBJ2-1, with 14 positions matching TRBD2. J was trimmed by 7 bases and V by 0 bases; bases with no gene match: 5. The germline gives CDR1 MGHRA, CDR2 YSYEKL. CDR3 size: 17 residues. Here the CDR3 DNA reads TGCGCCAGCAGCCAAGACGTGGGACTAGCGGGAGTTAATGAGCAGTTCTTC. The encoded protein is CASSQDVGLAGVNEQFF.

This chain links TRBV29-1 with TRBJ2-1; D remains unclear. The CDR3 runs 15 residues. In germline, CDR1 is SQVTM, CDR2 ANQGSEA. The V and J ends lost 7 bases and 0 bases respectively, with 16 bases between them. CDR3 amino acids: CSAHYLLSSYNEQFF. CDR3 nucleotide sequence: TGCAGCGCTCACTACCTTCTTAGCTCCTACAATGAGCAGTTCTTC.

This chain uses TRBV19 with TRBJ2-1; 15 bases align to TRBD2. The CDR3 totals 15 residues. Germline trimming cut 6 bases from V and 8 bases from J; bases unmatched to any gene: 5. Germline-derived CDR1 and CDR2 are LNHDA and SQIVND (reference sequence). CDR3 sequence: CASSGLAGGVDEQFF. The DNA for the CDR3 is TGTGCCAGTAGCGGACTAGCGGGAGGGGTCGATGAGCAGTTCTTC.

The V call is TRBV6-5, the J call TRBJ2-7; D is ambiguous. Trimming pared 4 bases from V and 5 bases from J, leaving 6 bases between. The CDR3 is made up of 11 amino acids. Germline values: CDR1 MNHEY, CDR2 SVGAGI. Here the CDR3 reads CASSFGNEQYF. DNA for the CDR3: TGTGCCAGCAGTTTTGGTAACGAGCAGTACTTC.

The CDR3 sequence: CARSFSGLETYNEQFF. The CDR3 nucleotides read TGTGCCAGAAGCTTTTCGGGTCTGGAGACCTACAATGAGCAGTTCTTC. The V call is TRBV5-3, the J call TRBJ2-1; D remains unclear. TRBV5-3 is noted as an ORF with a role that remains uncertain. The CDR3 contains 16 residues. V was cut by 2 bases and J by 2 bases, with 14 bases left in between.

V is TRBV7-9 and J is TRBJ2-7; possibly TRBD1 for D (6 bases). The germline V gene has CDR1 SEHNR and CDR2 FQNEAQ (reference sequence). The V gene lost 3 bases and the J gene lost 3 bases, with 9 bases spanning the gap. The CDR3 covers 13 residues. The CDR3 protein is CASSFGQLYEQYF. The CDR3 DNA reads TGTGCCAGCAGCTTCGGACAGCTCTACGAGCAGTACTTC. Complete variable domain (other parts from reference TRBV7-9 and TRBJ2-7): DTGVSQNPRHKITKRGQNVTFRCDPISEHNRLYWYRQTLGQGPEFLTYFQNEAQLEKSRLLSDRFSAERPKGSFSTLEIQRTEQGDSAMYLCASSFGQLYEQYFGPGTRLTVT.

This sequence joins TRBV11-1 and TRBJ2-7, with unresolved D. V was trimmed by 0 bases and J by 5 bases, leaving 11 bases between them. Germline loops: CDR1 SGHAT, CDR2 FQDESV (reference sequence). The CDR3 extends over 14 amino acids. The CDR3 here is CASSLAAGPHEQYF. Here the CDR3 DNA reads TGTGCCAGCAGCTTAGCAGCTGGTCCCCACGAGCAGTACTTC.

This clone appeared a few times. The gene calls are TRBV29-1 and TRBJ2-7, with D possibly TRBD1 on 6 matching bases. Germline loops: CDR1 SQVTM, CDR2 ANQGSEA. The CDR3 is made up of 13 amino acids. Trimming removed 7 bases at V and 7 bases at J, with 20 bases between. The CDR3 here is CSASGHPAREQYF. The CDR3 nucleotides read TGCAGCGCCTCGGGACACCCGGCGCGGGAGCAGTACTTC.